This record looks at one TCR beta chain sequence and its context. The data were obtained in a study of human T cells and chemical hapten exposure. As for the study in general: 2% DPC applied to an approximately 2 cm by approximately 2 cm arm area sensitized donors.

Time point reported: patch test 2, 6 weeks after DPC sensitization. Treatment described: therapeutic diphenylcyclopropenone sensitization with weekly scalp DPC. Trimming stripped 1 base from V and 0 bases from J, with 13 bases between. Per the germline V gene, CDR1 is LGHDT and CDR2 is YNNKEL (reference sequence). CDR3 length: 17 residues. Library preparation tagged each individual cDNA molecule with a unique molecular identifier. TCRdb itself ran the RACE reads through MiXCR, one entry per CDR3 protein. The sample yields about 140,000 distinct CDR3 sequences, about 12% seen once. This chain connects TRBV3-1 to TRBJ2-4, with D maybe TRBD2 (5 bases). This TCR was sampled from a woman between 50 and 59 years old with alopecia areata. Some clones in this sample may be carry-over from other donors' samples. This specimen was whole blood, taken in connection with sensitization to the hapten diphenylcyclopropenone (DPC). The CDR3 here is CASSQGARGLAKNIQYF. Written as DNA, the CDR3 is TGTGCCAGCAGCCAAGGCGCCCGGGGATTAGCCAAAAACATTCAGTACTTC.